The rows below give T cell receptor beta chains drawn from one sample of a study of shared clonotypes between healthy human individuals. Assay used: immunoSEQ multiplex PCR; TCRdb lists only in-frame clones, some missing. The data contain around 200,000 clones, around 93% of them singletons. Sequencing was done on a sample of naive CD4+ T cells sorted from blood. These receptor sequences come from a woman in her 30s in good health. Both conserved end residues are part of each CDR3. A D gene is named only where the DNA matches it firmly. The size entry is marked missing in some rows and otherwise reads once, few, many or a size class.

clone size | J gene | D gene | V gene | CDR3 protein | CDR3 DNA
once | TRBJ2-7 | - | TRBV5-8 | CASSPGTAAAYEQYF | TGTGCCAGCAGCCCCGGGACGGCCGCGGCCTACGAGCAGTACTTC
- | TRBJ2-7 | - | TRBV23-1 | CASSRHNRDEQYF | TGCGCCAGCAGTCGACACAACAGGGACGAGCAGTACTTC
- | TRBJ1-4 | - | TRBV6-6 | CASSSRDTNEKLFF | TGTGCCAGCAGTTCACGGGATACTAATGAAAAACTGTTTTTT
- | TRBJ1-5 | - | TRBV19 | CASSSTEYSNQPQHF | TGTGCCAGTAGTTCTACGGAGTATAGCAATCAGCCCCAGCATTTT
- | TRBJ2-7 | TRBD2 | TRBV18 | CASSPRRTSGINEQYF | TGTGCCAGCTCACCACGACGGACTAGCGGGATCAACGAGCAGTACTTC
- | TRBJ2-7 | - | TRBV21-1 | CASSKGTGGTYEQYF | TGTGCCAGCAGCAAAGGGACAGGGGGAACCTACGAGCAGTACTTC
few | TRBJ1-2 | - | TRBV28 | CASYFSGYTF | TGTGCCAGCTACTTCAGTGGCTACACCTTC
- | TRBJ2-7 | TRBD2 | TRBV5-5 | CASSSGPSGYF | TGTGCCAGCAGCTCTGGCCCTAGCGGGTACTTC
- | TRBJ1-4 | - | TRBV28 | CASSRAGARNEKLFF | TGTGCCAGCAGTCGCGCGGGGGCGAGGAATGAAAAACTGTTTTTT
once | TRBJ2-3 | - | TRBV7-7 | CASSSIPSKQADTQYF | TGTGCCAGCAGCTCTATTCCTAGCAAGCAAGCAGATACGCAGTATTTT
- | TRBJ2-3 | TRBD2 | TRBV28 | CASSGTSGVTDTQYF | TGTGCCAGCAGTGGGACTAGCGGGGTCACAGATACGCAGTATTTT
- | TRBJ2-7 | - | TRBV28 | CASSFVGTYEQYF | TGTGCCAGCAGTTTTGTCGGGACCTACGAGCAGTACTTC
- | TRBJ1-1 | - | TRBV28 | CASSLWRLRGTEAFF | TGTGCCAGCAGTTTATGGCGTCTTCGAGGAACTGAAGCTTTCTTT
- | TRBJ2-7 | - | TRBV25-1 | CALGDFNEQYF | TGTGCCCTAGGGGATTTTAACGAGCAGTACTTC
- | TRBJ2-7 | - | TRBV5-1 | CASSLVVSPYEQYF | TGCGCCAGCAGCTTGGTTGTTTCTCCCTACGAGCAGTACTTC
- | TRBJ2-7 | TRBD1 | TRBV7-9 | CASSLDRGTVEQYF | TGTGCCAGCAGCTTGGACAGGGGTACGGTCGAGCAGTACTTC